These 30 T cell receptor beta chains originate from one sample sequenced in a study of long-term antiretroviral therapy in people with HIV. The run of the v3.0 immunoSEQ assay was at survey level. Repertoires were generated with immunoSEQ multiplex PCR, while TCRdb's copy carries only in-frame clones and drops some. The sample contains fewer than 20,000 clones, roughly 80% of which appear only once. The sequencing here drew on unsorted PBMCs, taken 0.1 years after starting antiretroviral therapy. Source of these receptors: a man younger than 30 with HIV.

The V and J genes are TRBV7-2 and TRBJ2-5; either TRBD1 or TRBD2 may fit D (5 bases each). CDR1 and CDR2 from the germline V gene are SGHTA and FQGNSA. V was shortened by 1 base and J by 5 bases, with 11 bases between the two germline ends. The CDR3 runs to 14 residues. The CDR3 here is CASSLVGEGETQYF. Here the CDR3 DNA reads TGTGCCAGCAGCTTAGTAGGAGAGGGGGAGACCCAGTACTTC.

The chain is built from TRBV4-2 and TRBJ2-5; unclear D gene. The V end was cut by 0 bases, the J end by 1 base, with 12 bases between. CDR3 size: 16 residues. Per germline, CDR1 LGHNA and CDR2 YNFKEQ. CDR3 sequence: CASSQEQLRVQETQYF. In DNA, the CDR3 is TGTGCCAGCAGCCAAGAACAGCTGCGAGTCCAAGAGACCCAGTACTTC.

The V gene is TRBV11-1, the J gene TRBJ2-7; no clear D gene. Trimming removed 10 bases at V and 4 bases at J, with 17 bases between. This CDR3 contains 13 residues. Germline values: CDR1 SGHAT, CDR2 FQDESV (reference sequence). CDR3 DNA sequence: TGTGCCACCGCAGGAGCGATCGGGTACGAGCAGTACTTC. Translated, it gives CATAGAIGYEQYF.

This chain joins TRBV19 and TRBJ2-1; D not certain. The ends were cut back, 3 bases at V and 8 bases at J, with 11 bases in the middle. The CDR3 contains 13 residues. Per the germline V gene, CDR1 is LNHDA and CDR2 is SQIVND (reference sequence). As DNA, the CDR3 is TGTGCCAGTAGTATTGATGGTGTCTATGAGCAGTTCTTC. Its protein product is CASSIDGVYEQFF.

This clone was picked up a small number of times. This chain joins TRBV27 and TRBJ1-2, with D unresolved. V gave up 5 bases and J gave up 4 bases, with 11 bases separating them. The CDR3 runs 13 residues. Germline V lookup: CDR1 MNHEY, CDR2 SMNVEV (reference sequence). Written as DNA, the CDR3 is TGTGCCAGCAGTCCTGCGGGTTCCTATGGCTACACCTTC. This codes for CASSPAGSYGYTF.

Only a few counts were recorded for this clone. The chain employs TRBV4-2 and TRBJ1-5; D is unresolved. The length of the CDR3 is 14 residues. The germline CDR1 and CDR2 sequences are LGHNA and YNFKEQ. V dropped 4 bases and J dropped 0 bases, with 7 bases sitting between them. Here the CDR3 reads CASSPRHSNQPQHF. As DNA, the CDR3 is TGTGCCAGCAGCCCCCGGCATAGCAATCAGCCCCAGCATTTT.

The V call is TRBV5-1, the J call TRBJ2-5; D remains unclear. The V end lost 5 bases, the J end lost 6 bases, and 14 bases lay between the germline ends. Germline V gives CDR1 SGHRS, CDR2 YFSETQ. CDR3 length equals 13 residues. Here the CDR3 reads CASRPVPQKTQYF. CDR3 DNA sequence: TGCGCCAGCAGGCCTGTCCCCCAGAAGACCCAGTACTTC.

The chain employs TRBV30 and TRBJ2-1; 7 nucleotides align to TRBD1. CDR1 and CDR2 (germline): GTSNPN, SVGIG (reference sequence). V lost 3 bases to trimming and J lost 8 bases; unmatched junction nucleotides: 4. The CDR3 spans 12 residues. In DNA, the CDR3 is TGTGCCTGGAGCGCCACAGGGGATGAGCAGTTCTTC. Residues: CAWSATGDEQFF. The full variable domain, completed using reference TRBV30 and TRBJ2-1, is SQTIHQWPATLVQPVGSPLSLECTVEGTSNPNLYWYRQAAGRGLQLLFYSVGIGQISSEVPQNLSASRPQDRQFILSSKKLLLSDSGFYLCAWSATGDEQFFGPGTRLTVL.

V is TRBV20-1 and J is TRBJ1-1; perhaps TRBD1 as D (6 bases). The CDR3 extends over 11 amino acids. The ends were cut back, 6 bases at V and 10 bases at J, with 15 bases in the middle. Per germline, CDR1 DFQATT and CDR2 SNEGSKA (reference sequence). The CDR3 region has the DNA TGCAGTGCACCGAGGGGGGCTAGAGCTTTCTTT. Amino acids: CSAPRGARAFF.

V usage is TRBV5-1 and J usage is TRBJ2-3, with D possibly matching TRBD1 (5 bases). V lost 2 bases and J lost 6, with 13 bases in between. Germline V gives CDR1 SGHRS, CDR2 YFSETQ. The CDR3 sequence is 14 residues long. CDR3 sequence (DNA): TGCGCCAGCAGCTTATCGAGCCAGGGCGATACGCAGTATTTT. Translated, it gives CASSLSSQGDTQYF.

The rearrangement joins TRBV4-3 to TRBJ1-1; TRBD1 might be the D (6 bases). The CDR3 runs 17 residues. Germline assignment: CDR1 LGHNA and CDR2 YSLEER. The V end was cut by 0 bases, the J end by 5 bases, with 19 bases between. The CDR3 loop reads CASSQDIGAGARTEAFF. The CDR3 DNA reads as TGCGCCAGCAGCCAAGATATTGGGGCAGGGGCGCGGACTGAAGCTTTCTTT.

CDR3 amino acids: CASSDPNRDTQYF. The CDR3 region has the DNA TGTGCCAGCAGCGACCCTAACCGGGATACGCAGTATTTT. The chain carries TRBV7-3 and TRBJ2-3, with D unclear. This CDR3 has 13 amino acids. V gave up 5 bases and J gave up 6 bases, with 12 bases separating them. CDR1 is SGHTA, CDR2 FQGTGA, per germline.

The rearrangement joins TRBV2 to TRBJ1-5; D remains ambiguous. V lost 3 bases, J lost 4 bases, and 4 bases lay in between. This CDR3 is 12 amino acids long. Per the germline V gene, CDR1 is SNHLY and CDR2 is FYNNEI. The CDR3 sequence: CASSDPNQPQHF. In DNA, the CDR3 is TGTGCCAGCAGTGACCCGAATCAGCCCCAGCATTTT.

The chain is built from TRBV2 and TRBJ2-7, with 12 bases fitting TRBD2. Germline CDR1 and CDR2: SNHLY and FYNNEI. This CDR3 comprises 17 residues. Trimming removed 5 bases from V and 2 bases from J; junction bases left unmatched: 10. The CDR3 DNA follows: TGTGCCAGCAGTCCTAGACTAGCGGGGGCCCTGACCTACGAGCAGTACTTC. It translates to CASSPRLAGALTYEQYF.

As DNA, the CDR3 is TGTGCCAGCAGCCAGCCGGAGGAGGGAACATACAATGAGCAGTTCTTC. It translates to CASSQPEEGTYNEQFF. V is TRBV4-2 and J is TRBJ2-1; D possibly corresponds to TRBD2 (6 bases). This CDR3 has 16 amino acids. CDR1 and CDR2 from the germline V gene are LGHNA and YNFKEQ. The V end lost 3 bases, the J end lost 4 bases, and 16 bases lay between the germline ends.

The chain combines TRBV1 with TRBJ2-5; the D segment call TRBD1 is taken from the table without a DNA check. TRBV1 is a pseudogene. The CDR3 runs to 14 residues. The CDR3 sequence: CTPPGGRLGETQYF. DNA of the CDR3: TGCACCCCACCAGGGGGGAGGCTCGGGGAGACCCAGTACTTC.

The chain is built from TRBV14 and TRBJ1-1, with D possibly matching TRBD1 (5 bases). CDR3 length: 16 amino acids. The germline V gene has CDR1 SGHDN and CDR2 FVKESK. Trimming removed 0 bases at V and 11 bases at J, with 22 bases between. For the CDR3, the DNA is TGTGCCAGCAGCCAAGATTTCCCCTCCCCGGGGGGAGAGGCTTTCTTT. Residues: CASSQDFPSPGGEAFF.

The J gene is TRBJ2-3, the V gene TRBV27; 9 bases agree with TRBD2. J lost 1 base, V lost 8 bases, and 1 base had no gene match. Germline V gives CDR1 MNHEY, CDR2 SMNVEV (reference sequence). The CDR3 runs to 13 residues. The CDR3 DNA sequence: TGTGCCAGCCAGCGGGAGGGCACAGATACGCAGTATTTT. Protein product: CASQREGTDTQYF.

The rearrangement joins TRBV9 to TRBJ1-1, with a possible D match to TRBD1 (6 bases). Trimming cost V 4 bases and J 0 bases, with 13 bases left between them. CDR1 is SGDLS and CDR2 is YYNGEE in the germline V gene. CDR3 length: 15 residues. The CDR3 coding sequence is TGTGCCAGCAGCCCTAGACAGGTCATGAACACTGAAGCTTTCTTT. This codes for CASSPRQVMNTEAFF.

The V gene is TRBV29-1, the J gene TRBJ2-1; TRBD2 aligns across 9 bases. Germline lookup yields CDR1 SQVTM and CDR2 ANQGSEA. The CDR3 loop spans 15 amino acids. Unmatched junction bases numbered 5, after V lost 1 base and J lost 4 bases. This CDR3 is CSVEGASGTYNEQFF. The CDR3, as DNA: TGCAGCGTTGAAGGGGCTAGCGGGACTTACAATGAGCAGTTCTTC.

Only a few counts were recorded for this clone. The chain joins TRBV6-1 to TRBJ2-7; D gene ambiguous. The CDR3 sequence is 13 residues long. Trimming shortened V by 1 base and J by 0 bases, and 4 bases separated the two germline ends. Germline V gene lookup returns CDR1 MNHNS and CDR2 SASEGT. CDR3 nucleotides: TGTGCCAGCAGTGAAGGTCTCTCCTACGAGCAGTACTTC. This codes for CASSEGLSYEQYF.

In its sample, this clone was seen a few times. This chain uses TRBV6-6 with TRBJ2-2; 8 positions agree with TRBD2. The CDR3 consists of 16 residues. J lost 3 bases, V lost 4 bases, and 7 bases had no gene match. Germline-derived CDR1 and CDR2 are MNHNY and SVGAGI (reference sequence). Here the CDR3 reads CASSFGRRGDTGELFF. The CDR3 nucleotides read TGTGCCAGCAGTTTCGGGAGGCGGGGGGACACCGGGGAGCTGTTTTTT.

The CDR3 nucleotides are TGCGCCAGCAGCCAAGGGGCGTCGTCTAACTATGGCTACACCTTC. Its translation is CASSQGASSNYGYTF. The rearrangement joins TRBV4-3 to TRBJ1-2; D is unclear. Germline V gene data show CDR1 as LGHNA and CDR2 as YSLEER. CDR3 length: 15 residues. Trimming took off 1 base at V and 0 bases at J, with 9 bases between the two ends.

This clone was counted once. V is TRBV4-1 and J is TRBJ2-4; D gene ambiguous. V dropped 3 bases and J dropped 1 base, with 25 bases sitting between them. CDR3 length: 20 residues. The germline V gene has CDR1 MGHRA and CDR2 YSYEKL. In DNA form, the CDR3 reads TGCGCCAGCAGCCACCCGTTGGGTTGGGCGGCTCCGGCCGCCAAAAACATTCAGTACTTC. Protein: CASSHPLGWAAPAAKNIQYF.

The J gene is TRBJ1-1, the V gene TRBV15; no clear D. This CDR3 is built from 13 residues. Germline V gene data show CDR1 as LNHNV and CDR2 as YYDKDF (reference sequence). Trimming removed 1 base from V and 6 bases from J, with 9 bases in between. As DNA, the CDR3 is TGTGCCACCAGCAGAGTTATATATTCTGAAGCTTTCTTT. Protein sequence: CATSRVIYSEAFF.

This chain uses TRBV13 with TRBJ2-1; 12 bases fit TRBD2. From germline, CDR1 is PRHDT and CDR2 FYEKMQ (reference sequence). The CDR3 runs to 19 residues. V dropped 4 bases and J dropped 3; count of bases not matched to a gene: 13. The CDR3 sequence: CASSSKSLAGGESYNEQFF. For the CDR3, the DNA is TGTGCCAGCAGCTCAAAATCTCTAGCGGGAGGGGAGAGCTACAATGAGCAGTTCTTC.

V and J are TRBV7-9 and TRBJ2-7; either TRBD1 or TRBD2 may supply D (5 bases each). The germline V and J ends were trimmed by 5 bases and 4 bases, with 12 bases remaining between them. Germline V lookup: CDR1 SEHNR, CDR2 FQNEAQ (reference sequence). CDR3 length: 13 amino acids. CDR3 bases: TGTGCCAGCAGCGCCTGGGACGCATACGAGCAGTACTTC. It translates to CASSAWDAYEQYF.

The chain uses TRBV11-2 and TRBJ2-3; 7 nucleotides align to TRBD2. The CDR3 is 14 residues long. CDR1 and CDR2 (germline): SGHAT, FQNNGV. Trimming at V came to 5 bases and at J to 8 bases, leaving 10 bases not matched to a gene. In nucleotides, the CDR3 is TGTGCCAGCAGCCAGCGGGGTCCCTGGGTTACGCAGTATTTT. Its protein is CASSQRGPWVTQYF.

This sequence joins TRBV7-8 and TRBJ2-3, with a weak D call TRBD2 (5 bases). This CDR3 has 17 residues. Germline assignment: CDR1 SGHVS and CDR2 FQNEAQ. With 0 bases removed from V and 0 bases from J, the gap between germline ends came to 13 bases. CDR3 amino acids: CASSLARVQTSTDTQYF. Written as DNA, the CDR3 is TGTGCCAGCAGCTTAGCGCGGGTACAAACTAGCACAGATACGCAGTATTTT.

This clone was picked up a small number of times. V is TRBV29-1 and J is TRBJ1-1; no clear D. The CDR3 runs to 13 residues. The germline CDR1 and CDR2 sequences are SQVTM and ANQGSEA. V shed 0 bases and J shed 8 bases, with 13 bases lying between them. The CDR3 here is CSVEDQVWGEAFF. Here the CDR3 DNA reads TGCAGCGTTGAAGATCAGGTTTGGGGAGAAGCTTTCTTT.